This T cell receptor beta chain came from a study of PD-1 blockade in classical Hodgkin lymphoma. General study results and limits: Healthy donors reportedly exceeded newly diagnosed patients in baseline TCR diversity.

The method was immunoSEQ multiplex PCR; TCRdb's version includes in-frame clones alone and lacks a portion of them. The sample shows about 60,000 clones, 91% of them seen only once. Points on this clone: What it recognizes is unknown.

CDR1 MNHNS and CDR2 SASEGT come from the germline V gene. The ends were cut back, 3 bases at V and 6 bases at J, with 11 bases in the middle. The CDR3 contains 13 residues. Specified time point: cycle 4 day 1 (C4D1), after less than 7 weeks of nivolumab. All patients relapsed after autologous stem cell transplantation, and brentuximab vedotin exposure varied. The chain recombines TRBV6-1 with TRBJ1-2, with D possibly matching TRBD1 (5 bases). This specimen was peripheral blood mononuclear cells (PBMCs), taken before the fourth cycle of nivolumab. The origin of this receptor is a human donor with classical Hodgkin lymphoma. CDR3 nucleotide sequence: TGTGCCAGCAGTGAGGGTGGGACGGATGGCTACACCTTC. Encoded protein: CASSEGGTDGYTF.